One T cell receptor beta chain is described in this entry. This sample was taken from a study of T cell responses to AZD1222 COVID-19 vaccine. Measured with immunoSEQ multiplex PCR; TCRdb has only the in-frame clones, and not every one. Among approximately 74,000 clones listed, around 86% were seen once. The CDR3 loop spans 15 amino acids. With 1 base removed from V and 0 bases from J, the gap between germline ends came to 9 bases. Per germline, CDR1 SGHNT and CDR2 YYREEE (reference sequence). This chain connects TRBV5-4 to TRBJ2-3; the D gene could be TRBD1 or TRBD2 (5 bases each). This TCR was sampled from an adult in good health. Specimen: peripheral blood, collected on day 0 of AZD1222 vaccination. Written as DNA, the CDR3 is TGTGCCAGCAGCTTGTCCGGGGCTAGCACAGATACGCAGTATTTT. Protein product: CASSLSGASTDTQYF.